A single sample gave rise to the 27 T cell receptor beta chains below, sequenced in a study of response to subunit inactivated influenza vaccine listed by TCRdb under 2018. Library method: RT-PCR. The sequencing machine was an Illumina HiSeq 2500. TCRdb handled the public reads itself, with Q25 trimming in fastp and clone calling in MiXCR, and kept productive beta chains. When rows share a CDR3 protein, they turn into one entry using the most common DNA and genes. The sample has around 580,000 distinct CDR3 sequences on record, about an eighth of them singletons. The ten top clones hold roughly 10% of the sample. Sample: PBMCs from blood, taken on the day of vaccination. Source of these receptors: a man aged 50-60 years who received an inactivated influenza vaccine. Donor details come from another sample of the same person, matched by shared clones.

This clonotype was observed many times. The gene calls are TRBV6-1 and TRBJ1-1; no definite D call. CDR1 and CDR2 from the germline V gene are MNHNS and SASEGT. The CDR3 consists of 13 residues. V gave up 7 bases and J gave up 0 bases, with 9 bases separating them. The CDR3 loop reads CASTGSVNTEAFF. The CDR3 DNA reads as TGTGCCAGCACCGGTTCCGTGAACACTGAAGCTTTCTTT.

This clonotype was detected a few times. The chain has TRBV6-1 and TRBJ2-7; possible D gene TRBD1, 6 bases. In germline, CDR1 is MNHNS, CDR2 SASEGT. This CDR3 comprises 13 residues. V dropped 8 bases and J dropped 4 bases, with 15 bases sitting between them. CDR3 DNA: TGTGCCAGCTCTGGGACAAGGGCTTACGAGCAGTACTTC. Translated, it gives CASSGTRAYEQYF.

V gene TRBV6-5 combines with J gene TRBJ2-2; possibly TRBD1 for D (6 bases). Germline values: CDR1 MNHEY, CDR2 SVGAGI. Trimming pared 2 bases from V and 5 bases from J, leaving 21 bases between. This CDR3 is built from 18 residues. Here the CDR3 reads CASSYGAGLGARTGELFF. DNA of the CDR3: TGTGCCAGCAGTTACGGGGCCGGGTTGGGGGCGAGGACCGGGGAGCTGTTTTTT.

The chain joins TRBV2 to TRBJ2-3, with 8 bases matching TRBD2. V was clipped by 4 bases and J by 7 bases; unmatched bases: 4. Germline CDR1 reads SNHLY; CDR2 reads FYNNEI. The CDR3 has 13 amino acids. The CDR3 coding sequence is TGTGCCAGCAGTGCCAGCGGGAGAAATACGCAGTATTTT. Translating gives CASSASGRNTQYF.

This clonotype was observed a handful of times. The V and J genes are TRBV9 and TRBJ2-1; D gene uncertain. The germline V and J ends were trimmed by 0 bases and 8 bases, with 12 bases remaining between them. Germline values: CDR1 SGDLS, CDR2 YYNGEE. This CDR3 contains 14 residues. The CDR3 region has the DNA TGTGCCAGCAGCGTAGAGTCCGCAAAGGATGAGCAGTTCTTC. This sequence encodes CASSVESAKDEQFF.

This clonotype was detected a few times. The rearrangement joins TRBV19 to TRBJ2-7; 7 bases agree with TRBD1. This CDR3 has 15 residues. Trimming removed 5 bases from V and 2 bases from J; junction bases left unmatched: 9. In germline, CDR1 is LNHDA, CDR2 SQIVND (reference sequence). The CDR3 DNA sequence: TGTGCCAGTAGTTCCCAGTCAGGGGGAACCTACGAGCAGTACTTC. Translation gives CASSSQSGGTYEQYF.

This clonotype has just a few counts. V is TRBV4-3 and J is TRBJ1-3; D gene ambiguous. CDR1 is LGHNA and CDR2 is YSLEER in the germline V gene. V lost 0 bases and J lost 0, with 12 bases in between. The CDR3 is 17 residues long. CDR3 bases: TGCGCCAGCAGCCAAGATATAGGAACAGCCTCTGGAAACACCATATATTTT. Translation: CASSQDIGTASGNTIYF.

The sample holds a few counts of this clonotype. This chain uses TRBV6-2 or TRBV6-3 with TRBJ2-1; 11 nucleotides line up with TRBD2. This CDR3 contains 21 residues. The trim removed 0 bases at V and 0 bases at J, leaving 13 bases unmatched. Germline V gene lookup returns CDR1 MNHEY and CDR2 SVGEGT. CDR3 residues: CASSYSSQLAGGQSSYNEQFF. The CDR3 region has the DNA TGTGCCAGCAGTTACTCGTCTCAGCTAGCGGGGGGTCAAAGCTCCTACAATGAGCAGTTCTTC.

This sequence joins TRBV29-1 and TRBJ1-2; the D gene is possibly TRBD1 (5 bases). V gave up 2 bases and J gave up 3 bases, with 7 bases separating them. Germline assignment: CDR1 SQVTM and CDR2 ANQGSEA. The CDR3 extends over 12 amino acids. CDR3 sequence reads: CSVEQGHYGYTF. As DNA, the CDR3 is TGCAGCGTTGAACAGGGCCACTATGGCTACACCTTC. Combining the CDR3 with reference TRBV29-1 and TRBJ1-2 gives the whole variable domain SAVISQKPSRDICQRGTSLTIQCQVDSQVTMMFWYRQQPGQSLTLIATANQGSEATYESGFVIDKFPISRPNLTFSTLTVSNMSPEDSSIYLCSVEQGHYGYTFGSGTRLTVV.

This clonotype appeared a few times. The chain couples TRBV30 to TRBJ2-1, with 9 bases matching TRBD2. The length of the CDR3 is 15 residues. V dropped 0 bases and J dropped 4; count of bases not matched to a gene: 4. CDR1 is GTSNPN and CDR2 is SVGIG in the germline V gene (reference sequence). The CDR3 here is CAWSVRSGRYNEQFF. CDR3 DNA sequence: TGTGCCTGGAGTGTACGGAGCGGGAGGTACAATGAGCAGTTCTTC.

This clonotype has only a few counts. The chain carries TRBV9 and TRBJ2-2; 7 bases map to TRBD1. The junction had 6 bases not matched to a gene; V was cut back by 2 bases and J by 5 bases. Germline-derived CDR1 and CDR2 are SGDLS and YYNGEE. The CDR3 has 15 amino acids. The DNA for the CDR3 is TGTGCCAGCAGCGTCGACAGGGTATATACCGGGGAGCTGTTTTTT. Its translation: CASSVDRVYTGELFF.

This clonotype occurred a few times. This chain joins TRBV7-9 and TRBJ2-1; 10 bases agree with TRBD2. This CDR3 contains 14 residues. Germline values: CDR1 SEHNR, CDR2 FQNEAQ (reference sequence). V lost 5 bases to trimming and J lost 6 bases; unmatched junction nucleotides: 4. CDR3 protein: CASSPSGSGNEQFF. The CDR3 DNA is TGTGCCAGCAGCCCTAGCGGGAGCGGCAATGAGCAGTTCTTC.

The CDR3 here is CAIEAPNTGELFF. Here the CDR3 DNA reads TGTGCCATCGAGGCTCCGAACACCGGGGAGCTGTTTTTT. V is TRBV10-3 and J is TRBJ2-2; D is unclear. Germline V gene lookup returns CDR1 ENHRY and CDR2 SYGVKD. Trimming cost V 8 bases and J 0 bases, with 7 bases left between them. The CDR3 contains 13 residues.

The chain combines TRBV4-2 with TRBJ2-1; the D is unclear. Between the trimmed V and J ends, which lost 0 bases and 3 bases, there was a span of 9 bases. This CDR3 is 15 amino acids long. CDR1 is LGHNA, CDR2 YNFKEQ, per germline. The CDR3: CASSQDYGSYNEQFF. DNA for the CDR3: TGTGCCAGCAGCCAAGATTATGGCAGCTACAATGAGCAGTTCTTC.

The J gene is TRBJ1-3, the V gene TRBV6-4; 8 bases align to TRBD1. CDR1 MRHNA and CDR2 SNTAGT come from the germline V gene. J gave up 0 bases and V 2 bases, and 12 bases lay outside the gene matches. The CDR3 runs 19 residues. This CDR3 is CASSDPTDREKSSGNTIYF. CDR3 DNA: TGTGCCAGCAGTGACCCCACGGACAGGGAAAAATCCTCTGGAAACACCATATATTTT.

The chain employs TRBV7-2 and TRBJ1-5; D remains ambiguous. Germline V lookup: CDR1 SGHTA, CDR2 FQGNSA. The CDR3 sequence is 14 residues long. Between the trimmed V and J ends, which lost 3 bases and 3 bases, there was a span of 9 bases. The CDR3 nucleotides read TGTGCCAGCAGCTTGGCCCTGACCAATCAGCCCCAGCATTTT. It specifies CASSLALTNQPQHF.

The V gene is TRBV28, the J gene TRBJ2-7; 8 nucleotides line up with TRBD2. The CDR3 contains 15 residues. Germline trimming cut 5 bases from V and 5 bases from J; bases unmatched to any gene: 11. CDR1 is MDHEN and CDR2 is SYDVKM in the germline V gene. In nucleotides, the CDR3 is TGTGCCAGCAGTCCGGGGAGCGGGAGATCCCACGAGCAGTACTTC. Its protein product is CASSPGSGRSHEQYF.

This clonotype was seen at least ten times. This chain uses TRBV20-1 with TRBJ2-2, with TRBD2 as a possible D gene (6 bases). CDR3 size: 14 residues. The V end was cut by 1 base, the J end by 6 bases, with 12 bases between. Germline CDR1 reads DFQATT; CDR2 reads SNEGSKA (reference sequence). The CDR3 DNA is TGCAGTGCTAGAGTGGGGGGAATGGCCGGGGAGCTGTTTTTT. This sequence encodes CSARVGGMAGELFF.

CDR3 nucleotide sequence: TGCGCCAGCAGTACCGTGGGCAGGGGAGAGACCCAGTACTTC. It yields the protein CASSTVGRGETQYF. V is TRBV5-1 and J is TRBJ2-5, with a possible D match to TRBD1 (6 bases). V was trimmed by 5 bases and J by 4 bases, leaving 15 bases between them. The germline gives CDR1 SGHRS, CDR2 YFSETQ. There are 14 residues in the CDR3.

The chain carries TRBV30 and TRBJ2-1; 14 bases are shared with TRBD2. The CDR3 length is 19 residues. Germline values: CDR1 GTSNPN, CDR2 SVGIG (reference sequence). The V segment lost 2 bases and the J segment 5 bases; nucleotides outside the gene matches: 14. The CDR3 loop is CAWSPFRGLAGEINNEQFF. DNA of the CDR3: TGTGCCTGGAGTCCCTTTCGGGGACTAGCGGGAGAAATCAACAATGAGCAGTTCTTC.

J is TRBJ2-7 and V is TRBV25-1; TRBD1 is a possible D gene (6 bases). The CDR3 is 11 amino acids. Germline values: CDR1 MGHDK, CDR2 SYGVNS. V was cut by 6 bases and J by 9 bases, with 12 bases left in between. This CDR3 is CASSPDRLQYF. Written as DNA, the CDR3 is TGTGCCAGCAGCCCCGACAGGCTGCAGTACTTC.

The chain links TRBV4-3 to TRBJ1-2, with D tentatively TRBD1 (6 bases). The CDR3 spans 15 residues. Germline loops: CDR1 LGHNA, CDR2 YSLEER. Trimming shortened V by 1 base and J by 5 bases, and 14 bases separated the two germline ends. CDR3 protein: CASSQGQALPYGYTF. The CDR3 coding sequence is TGCGCCAGCAGCCAAGGACAGGCCCTTCCTTATGGCTACACCTTC.

This clonotype was seen a handful of times. The chain is built from TRBV3-1 and TRBJ2-7, with 7 bases fitting TRBD1. CDR3 length: 15 amino acids. Looked up from germline, CDR1 is LGHDT and CDR2 is YNNKEL (reference sequence). The J segment lost 4 bases and the V segment lost 2 bases, leaving 8 bases of the junction unmatched. The CDR3 sequence: CASSQTGTAKYEQYF. The CDR3 nucleotides read TGTGCCAGCAGCCAAACCGGGACAGCAAAGTACGAGCAGTACTTC.

The CDR3 protein is CASRPTSGSGSSYEQYF. CDR3 DNA: TGTGCCAGCAGACCGACTAGCGGGAGCGGGAGCTCCTACGAGCAGTACTTC. V and J are TRBV28 and TRBJ2-7; 12 bases line up with TRBD2. Germline values: CDR1 MDHEN, CDR2 SYDVKM. The CDR3 totals 17 residues. V shed 6 bases and J 0 bases; nucleotides not matched to a gene: 9.

This clonotype turned up a few times. The chain employs TRBV28 and TRBJ2-7, with 8 bases identical to TRBD1. V shed 5 bases and J 5 bases; nucleotides not matched to a gene: 11. The CDR3 runs 15 residues. CDR1 MDHEN and CDR2 SYDVKM come from the germline V gene. The CDR3 nucleotides read TGTGCCAGCAGTGATAAGGCGCAGGGGGCCGACGAGCAGTACTTC. It specifies CASSDKAQGADEQYF.

This clonotype was detected a few times. The chain links TRBV9 to TRBJ2-5; 7 bases are shared with TRBD2. The CDR3 spans 15 residues. Unmatched junction bases numbered 7, after V lost 3 bases and J lost 2 bases. Germline CDR1 and CDR2: SGDLS and YYNGEE. This CDR3 is CASSAGGTAQETQYF. The DNA of the CDR3 is TGTGCCAGCAGCGCCGGGGGGACTGCACAAGAGACCCAGTACTTC.

This clonotype was observed a handful of times. The genes are TRBV20-1 and TRBJ2-5, with D perhaps matching TRBD1 (6 bases). The V gene lost 0 bases and the J gene lost 5 bases, with 16 bases spanning the gap. The CDR3 contains 15 residues. Germline loops: CDR1 DFQATT, CDR2 SNEGSKA (reference sequence). The CDR3 DNA sequence: TGCAGTGCTAGAGACCTGGGGGCTATTAGGGAGACCCAGTACTTC. This gives the protein CSARDLGAIRETQYF.